These 20 T cell receptor beta chains originate from one sample sequenced in a study of blood T cell repertoires in COVID-19. Repertoires were generated with immunoSEQ multiplex PCR, while TCRdb's copy carries only in-frame clones and drops some. The sample carries more than 85,000 clones, 84% recorded once. Sequencing was carried out using peripheral blood. The source of these receptors is a man aged 55-75 years with acute or convalescent COVID-19.

In this sample, this clone turned up a few times. The V and J genes are TRBV5-5 and TRBJ1-1, with D perhaps TRBD1 (6 bases). With 4 bases removed from V and 8 bases from J, the gap between germline ends came to 18 bases. Germline loops: CDR1 SGHKS, CDR2 YYEKEE (reference sequence). This CDR3 has 14 amino acids. The CDR3 DNA is TGTGCCAGCAGCCTGCTAAGGGTGGGGGCAGAAGCTTTCTTT. Residues: CASSLLRVGAEAFF.

The rearrangement joins TRBV3-1 (or the pseudogene TRBV3-2) to TRBJ2-7; tentatively, D is TRBD1 (6 bases). V gave up 0 bases and J gave up 4 bases, with 10 bases separating them. This CDR3 region has 14 residues. Per germline, CDR1 LGHDT and CDR2 YNNKEL (reference sequence). CDR3 sequence: CASSQENREYEQYF. In DNA, the CDR3 is TGTGCCAGCAGCCAAGAGAACAGGGAGTACGAGCAGTACTTC.

CDR3 protein: CASSRAGGDPGAQYF. The CDR3 DNA sequence: TGTGCCAGCAGCCGAGCGGGGGGGGACCCTGGGGCGCAGTATTTT. The rearrangement joins TRBV5-4 to TRBJ2-3, with 10 bases lining up with TRBD2. V gave up 4 bases and J gave up 10 bases; unmatched junction bases: 12. CDR1 SGHNT and CDR2 YYREEE come from the germline V gene (reference sequence). This CDR3 comprises 15 residues.

V gene TRBV12-5 combines with J gene TRBJ2-3; TRBD2 agrees at 7 bases. CDR3 length: 13 amino acids. The J segment lost 6 bases and the V segment lost 0 bases, leaving 0 bases of the junction unmatched. Germline V CDR1 and CDR2: LGHNT, FRNRAP. The CDR3: CASGLVGGDTQYF. CDR3 nucleotide sequence: TGTGCTAGTGGTTTGGTGGGGGGGGATACGCAGTATTTT.

This sequence joins TRBV5-6 and TRBJ1-4; possible D gene TRBD1, 5 bases. The CDR3 covers 15 residues. V lost 0 bases and J 5 bases, leaving 11 bases between the germline ends. Germline V gene sequence: CDR1 SGHDT, CDR2 YYEEEE. The CDR3 bases are TGTGCCAGCAGCTTGGGCGACAGCTTAAATGAAAAACTGTTTTTT. This gives the protein CASSLGDSLNEKLFF.

This clone is a singleton in its sample. The chain couples TRBV7-9 to TRBJ1-5; D not resolved. From germline, CDR1 is SEHNR and CDR2 FQNEAQ (reference sequence). Trimming took 2 bases from V and 5 from J, leaving 10 bases between them. This CDR3 has 14 residues. CDR3 nucleotides: TGTGCCAGCAGCTTACGGGGTTCTGATCAGCCCCAGCATTTT. Translating it yields CASSLRGSDQPQHF.

The genes are TRBV11-2 and TRBJ1-1, with D possibly being TRBD1 (6 bases). Looked up from germline, CDR1 is SGHAT and CDR2 is FQNNGV. The CDR3 sequence is 14 residues long. Trimming cost V 3 bases and J 1 base, with 9 bases left between them. The CDR3 reads CASSLTTGNTEAFF. As DNA, the CDR3 is TGTGCCAGCAGCTTGACGACAGGGAACACTGAAGCTTTCTTT.

The genes are TRBV6-1 and TRBJ2-5; the D gene is possibly TRBD1 (5 bases). V was pared by 3 bases and J by 3 bases, with 14 bases between. The germline V gene has CDR1 MNHNS and CDR2 SASEGT. The CDR3 has 15 amino acids. The CDR3 DNA is TGTGCCAGCAGTGAGCAACAGGTAGTAAAAGAGACCCAGTACTTC. Residues: CASSEQQVVKETQYF.

CDR3 protein: CASSQTGLAGGPLDYEQYF. DNA for the CDR3: TGTGCCAGCAGCCAAACGGGACTAGCGGGGGGGCCTCTCGACTACGAGCAGTACTTC. The chain combines TRBV3-1 (or the pseudogene TRBV3-2) with TRBJ2-7, with 16 bases aligning to TRBD2. This CDR3 has 19 residues. Germline V gives CDR1 LGHDT, CDR2 YNNKEL (reference sequence). J lost 3 bases, V lost 2 bases, and 10 bases had no gene match.

V gene TRBV6-5 combines with J gene TRBJ2-2; no clear D. Trimming shortened V by 10 bases and J by 5 bases, and 17 bases separated the two germline ends. Germline V lookup: CDR1 MNHEY, CDR2 SVGAGI. This CDR3 is built from 14 residues. The CDR3 region has the DNA TGTGCCACCTCCTCGACTCCATGGACCGGGGAGCTGTTTTTT. Amino acids: CATSSTPWTGELFF.

This clone has only a few counts. The rearrangement uses TRBV6-5 and TRBJ1-2, with 8 bases fitting TRBD1. CDR3 length equals 13 residues. The ends lost 3 bases at V and 6 bases at J; junction bases unmatched: 3. Germline V gives CDR1 MNHEY, CDR2 SVGAGI. CDR3 in amino acids: CASSYGGQDGYTF. CDR3 sequence (DNA): TGTGCCAGCAGTTATGGGGGACAGGATGGCTACACCTTC.

This rearrangement joins TRBV6-1 to TRBJ1-2; the match to TRBD1 covers 11 bases. The CDR3 spans 16 residues. Germline CDR1 MNHNS, CDR2 SASEGT. The V and J ends lost 0 bases and 4 bases, in that order; junction bases with no gene match: 4. The CDR3 sequence is CASSEAIGTGGYGYTF. For the CDR3, the DNA is TGTGCCAGCAGTGAAGCAATCGGGACAGGGGGCTATGGCTACACCTTC.

V usage is TRBV7-2 and J usage is TRBJ2-3; TRBD2 agrees at 8 bases. This CDR3 region has 16 residues. Germline V gene sequence: CDR1 SGHTA, CDR2 FQGNSA. V lost 5 bases and J lost 7; bases outside the gene matches: 14. The CDR3 DNA sequence: TGTGCCAGCAGCCATCTCACGGGGGGGCTAGCAAATACGCAGTATTTT. Amino acids: CASSHLTGGLANTQYF.

The rearrangement joins TRBV11-2 to TRBJ1-2; TRBD1 matches at 8 bases. V gave up 1 base and J gave up 4 bases; unmatched junction bases: 5. CDR1 and CDR2 (germline): SGHAT, FQNNGV. This CDR3 is built from 15 residues. In DNA, the CDR3 is TGTGCCAGCAGCTTAGGCCCGGGACAGGTCTATGGCTACACCTTC. Residues: CASSLGPGQVYGYTF.

This clone was recorded only once. The V gene is TRBV20-1, the J gene TRBJ1-3; the match to TRBD1 covers 7 bases. V lost 3 bases and J lost 2; bases outside the gene matches: 4. CDR1 is DFQATT and CDR2 is SNEGSKA in the germline V gene (reference sequence). The CDR3 extends over 14 amino acids. CDR3 nucleotide sequence: TGCAGTGCTAGTGACAGGGCGGCTGGAAACACCATATATTTT. This translates into CSASDRAAGNTIYF.

V gene TRBV5-1 combines with J gene TRBJ2-7, with 8 positions matching TRBD1. The CDR3 length is 15 residues. V trimming: 4 bases; J trimming: 3 bases; junction bases outside the gene matches: 9. The germline V gene encodes CDR1 SGHRS and CDR2 YFSETQ. The CDR3 DNA follows: TGCGCCAGCAGCCCCAATGCTGGACAGGGCTACGAGCAGTACGTC. Protein: CASSPNAGQGYEQYV.

The V call is TRBV11-3, the J call TRBJ2-1; 8 nucleotides align to TRBD2. The length of the CDR3 is 15 residues. V lost 5 bases and J lost 6; bases outside the gene matches: 9. Germline CDR1 reads SGHNT; CDR2 reads YENEEA. CDR3: CASSNPGGPRNEQFF. CDR3 nucleotides: TGTGCCAGCAGCAATCCGGGGGGGCCTCGCAATGAGCAGTTCTTC.

This sequence joins TRBV7-9 and TRBJ1-5; no clear D. Germline loops: CDR1 SEHNR, CDR2 FQNEAQ (reference sequence). This CDR3 has 13 amino acids. The germline V and J ends were trimmed by 2 bases and 5 bases, with 7 bases remaining between them. CDR3 bases: TGTGCCAGCAGCTTAACAGCCGATCAGCCCCAGCATTTT. It encodes CASSLTADQPQHF.

The chain carries TRBV1 and TRBJ1-5; the DNA was not compared with TRBD1, the D call given in the table. TRBV1 is designated a pseudogene. This CDR3 contains 21 residues. CDR3 nucleotides: TGCACCAGCAGCCAAGATATGACAGGGGGCGATCCACCTTGGAGCAATCAGCCCCAGCATTTT. Its translation is CTSSQDMTGGDPPWSNQPQHF.

The chain combines TRBV11-2 with TRBJ1-1; unclear D gene. V was pared by 1 base and J by 0 bases, with 12 bases between. This CDR3 is built from 16 residues. From germline, CDR1 is SGHAT and CDR2 FQNNGV. This CDR3 is CASSLVRGALNTEAFF. CDR3 nucleotides: TGTGCCAGCAGCTTAGTTCGCGGAGCTCTGAACACTGAAGCTTTCTTT.